This TCR beta chain was captured by sequencing in a study of neurological immune-mediated disorders. Findings and caveats of the study: The most TCR clonal expansion was seen in HTLV-1-associated myelopathy, and the least was seen in multiple sclerosis, which fell below healthy controls. The authors found no clinical or MRI feature associated with the multiple sclerosis repertoire cluster.

The cDNA was synthesized by means of template-switch 5'RACE, which was carried out with 10-nucleotide random UMIs. TCRdb re-derived calls from the 5' RACE reads in MiXCR, one entry per CDR3 protein. Of 55,000 to 70,000 distinct CDR3 sequences listed, roughly 5% were seen once; the top ten hold around 5.1%. Trimming stripped 2 bases from V and 5 bases from J, with 13 bases between. Germline values: CDR1 KGHSH, CDR2 LQKENI. This CDR3 is 14 amino acids long. This clonotype appeared many times. Its antigen is unidentified. The unsorted libraries had their origin in 2 million PBMCs stored at -80 C. J is TRBJ2-7 and V is TRBV18, with D perhaps matching TRBD1 (6 bases). The clonotype originates from a human donor with multiple sclerosis. The donor label of this sample is uncertain. The sequenced sample was PBMCs. CDR3 nucleotide sequence: TGTGCCAGCTCACCATTATCAGGGGTCAACGAGCAGTACTTC. This gives the protein CASSPLSGVNEQYF.